The T cell receptor (beta chain) described here comes from a study of T cells in narcolepsy (dated by TCRdb to 2017 to 2018). A note on the overall study: Patients with narcolepsy type 1 or type 2 (NT1, NT2) were enrolled in the study together with healthy control donors. Autoreactive T cells targeting hypocretin neuron self-antigens (hypocretin, TRIB2) were sought in narcolepsy patients, and TCR Vbeta sequencing was used to track clonotypes in blood and CSF. What the study reported, not specific to this receptor: Autoreactive clonotypes were reported to be detected serially in the blood of the same patients and of different patients, but not in the blood of healthy controls. Plots comparing CSF and blood CD4+ T cell clonotypes from the same patient highlighted HCRT-specific and TRIB2-specific autoreactive clonotypes. Certain blood memory CD4+ repertoires from patients and controls had no sequences that matched autoreactive T cell clones. Patients and controls had similar numbers of sequenced blood memory CD4+ clonotypes, with averages of 38,000 to 50,000 in patients and some 35,000 in controls.

For TCR Vbeta sequencing, memory CD4+ T cells were sorted ex vivo from the peripheral blood of both healthy controls and narcolepsy patients. Libraries were made using the immunoSEQ multiplex PCR assay. In its TCRdb copy, this immuneACCESS table keeps in-frame sequences only and misses some clones. Where compared with another copy, unresolved V genes explain less than half of these, and the others have no known cause. The table for this sample lists about 20,000 clones; under 85% of them were counted only once. The ten top clones hold 1.6% of the sample. In the case of this clone: Its antigen is unknown. One base away there is no much larger clone; base qualities are not given.

Looking up the germline V gene yields CDR1 KGHSH and CDR2 LQKENI. From cysteine to phenylalanine, the CDR3 is 14 amino acids long. Just CDR3 DNA is preserved here, 42 bases in frame from base 1. Clipping removes 5 bases from V and 7 bases from J, with 4 as the unmatched junction base count. Sequencing was performed on memory (CD45RA-) CD4+ T cells from blood. What the cell subset or site label conveys for this sample: memory T cells sorted ex vivo from peripheral blood. Here the chain combines TRBV18 and TRBJ2-4, and TRBD2 matches 11 of the central bases. This clonotype was sampled from a human donor in good health. The CDR3 has the sequence CASSEASGRNIQYF. The nucleotide sequence reads TGTGCCAGCTCAGAAGCTAGCGGGAGGAACATTCAGTACTTC.